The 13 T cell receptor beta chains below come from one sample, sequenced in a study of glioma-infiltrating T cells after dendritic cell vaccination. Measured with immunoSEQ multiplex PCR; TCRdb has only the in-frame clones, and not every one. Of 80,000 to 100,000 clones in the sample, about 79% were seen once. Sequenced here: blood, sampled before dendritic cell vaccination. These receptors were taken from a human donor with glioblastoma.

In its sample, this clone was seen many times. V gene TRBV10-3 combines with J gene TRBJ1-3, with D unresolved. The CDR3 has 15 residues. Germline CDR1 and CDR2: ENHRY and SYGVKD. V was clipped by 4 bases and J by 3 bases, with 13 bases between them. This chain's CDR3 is CAISGVDSFGNTIYF. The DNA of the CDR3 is TGTGCCATCAGTGGAGTAGACTCCTTTGGAAACACCATATATTTT.

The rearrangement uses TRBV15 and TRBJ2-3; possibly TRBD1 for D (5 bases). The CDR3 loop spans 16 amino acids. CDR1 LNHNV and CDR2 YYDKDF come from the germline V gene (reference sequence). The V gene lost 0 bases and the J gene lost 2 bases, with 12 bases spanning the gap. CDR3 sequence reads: CATSRDVDKYTDTQYF. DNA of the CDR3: TGTGCCACCAGCAGAGATGTGGACAAATACACAGATACGCAGTATTTT.

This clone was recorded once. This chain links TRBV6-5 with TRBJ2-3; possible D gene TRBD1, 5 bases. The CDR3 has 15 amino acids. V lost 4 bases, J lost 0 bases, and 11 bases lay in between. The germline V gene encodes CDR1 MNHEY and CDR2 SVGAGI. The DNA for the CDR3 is TGTGCCAGCAGTTCCCTAGGGGTCAGCACAGATACGCAGTATTTT. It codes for CASSSLGVSTDTQYF.

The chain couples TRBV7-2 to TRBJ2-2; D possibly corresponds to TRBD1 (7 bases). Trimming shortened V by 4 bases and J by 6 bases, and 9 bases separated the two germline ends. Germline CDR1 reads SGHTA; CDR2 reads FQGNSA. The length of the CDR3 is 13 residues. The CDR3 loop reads CASSSRGAGELFF. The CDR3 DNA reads TGTGCCAGCAGCTCCAGGGGGGCCGGGGAGCTGTTTTTT.

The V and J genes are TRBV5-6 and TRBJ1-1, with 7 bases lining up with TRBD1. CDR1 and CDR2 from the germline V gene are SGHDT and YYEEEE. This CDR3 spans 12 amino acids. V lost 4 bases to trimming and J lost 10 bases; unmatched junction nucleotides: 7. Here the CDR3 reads CASSQTGLRAFF. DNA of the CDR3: TGTGCCAGCAGCCAGACAGGGCTTAGAGCTTTCTTT.

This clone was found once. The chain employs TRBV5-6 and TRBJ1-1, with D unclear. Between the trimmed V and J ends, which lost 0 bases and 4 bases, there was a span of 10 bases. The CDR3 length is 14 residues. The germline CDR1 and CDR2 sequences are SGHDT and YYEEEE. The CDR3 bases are TGTGCCAGCAGCTTGGTGGGCTCCCCCACTGAAGCTTTCTTT. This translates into CASSLVGSPTEAFF.

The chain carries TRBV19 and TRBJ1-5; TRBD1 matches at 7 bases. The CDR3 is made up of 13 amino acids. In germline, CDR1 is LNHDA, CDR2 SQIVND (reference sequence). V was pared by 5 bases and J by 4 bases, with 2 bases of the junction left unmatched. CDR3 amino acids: CASSGTANQPQHF. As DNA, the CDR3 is TGTGCCAGTAGTGGGACAGCTAATCAGCCCCAGCATTTT.

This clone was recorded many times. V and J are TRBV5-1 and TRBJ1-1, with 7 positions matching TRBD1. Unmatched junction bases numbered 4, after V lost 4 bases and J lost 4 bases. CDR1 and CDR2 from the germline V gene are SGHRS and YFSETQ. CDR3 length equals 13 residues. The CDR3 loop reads CASSLTGTTEAFF. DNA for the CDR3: TGCGCCAGCAGCCTGACAGGGACCACTGAAGCTTTCTTT.

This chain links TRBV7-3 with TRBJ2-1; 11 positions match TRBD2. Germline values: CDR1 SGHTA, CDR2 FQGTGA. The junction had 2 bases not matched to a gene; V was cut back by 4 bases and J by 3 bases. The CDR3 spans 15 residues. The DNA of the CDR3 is TGTGCCAGCAGCTCCACTAGCGGGAGCTACAATGAGCAGTTCTTC. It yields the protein CASSSTSGSYNEQFF.

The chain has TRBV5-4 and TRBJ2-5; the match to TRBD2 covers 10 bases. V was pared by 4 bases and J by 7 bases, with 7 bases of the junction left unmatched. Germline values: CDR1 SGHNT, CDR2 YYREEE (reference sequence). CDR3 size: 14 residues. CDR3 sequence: CASSLAGEGMTQYF. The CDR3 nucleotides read TGTGCCAGCAGCCTAGCGGGAGAGGGGATGACCCAGTACTTC.

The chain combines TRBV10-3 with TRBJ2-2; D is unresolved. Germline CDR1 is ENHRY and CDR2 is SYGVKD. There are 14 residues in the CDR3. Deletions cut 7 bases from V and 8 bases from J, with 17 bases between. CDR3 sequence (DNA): TGTGCCATCACCCCCAGAGGTCCAGAAGGGGAGCTGTTTTTT. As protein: CAITPRGPEGELFF.

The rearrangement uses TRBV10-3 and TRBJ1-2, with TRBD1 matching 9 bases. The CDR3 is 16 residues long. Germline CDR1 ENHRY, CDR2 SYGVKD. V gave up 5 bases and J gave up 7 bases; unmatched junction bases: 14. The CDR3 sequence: CAISPSPGQGMGGYTF. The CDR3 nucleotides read TGTGCCATCAGTCCTTCTCCGGGACAGGGTATGGGTGGCTACACCTTC.

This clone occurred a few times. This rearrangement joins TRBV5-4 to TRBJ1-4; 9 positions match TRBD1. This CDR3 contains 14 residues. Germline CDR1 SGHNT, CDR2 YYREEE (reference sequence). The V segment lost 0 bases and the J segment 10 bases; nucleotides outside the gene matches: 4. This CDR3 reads CASSLEVTGGKLFF. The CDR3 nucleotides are TGTGCCAGCAGCTTGGAAGTGACAGGGGGAAAACTGTTTTTT.